The next 4 T cell receptor beta chains were all read from a single sample in a study of T cell responses to AZD1222 COVID-19 vaccine. Clones were sequenced by immunoSEQ multiplex PCR, and TCRdb holds only the in-frame ones, with some missing. The sample has some 150,000 clones, just over 90% seen once. Sample: peripheral blood, taken on day 0 of MenACWY control vaccination. The receptors shown here come from an adult in good health.

The chain combines TRBV14 with TRBJ1-2, with D hard to call. CDR1 is SGHDN and CDR2 is FVKESK in the germline V gene. Trimming removed 6 bases at V and 1 base at J, with 12 bases between. The CDR3 totals 14 residues. The CDR3 nucleotides read TGTGCCAGCAGACGAACCGGGTTTAACTATGGCTACACCTTC. This gives the protein CASRRTGFNYGYTF.

This clone was counted only a few times. One end of the junction fails to match germline, which may point to a read error. The rearrangement joins TRBV19 to TRBJ2-1; TRBD2 aligns across 8 bases. The CDR3 runs to 15 residues. Looked up from germline, CDR1 is LNHDA and CDR2 is SQIVND (reference sequence). The CDR3 DNA sequence: TGTGCCAGTAGTACCGGGACTAGTTCCTTCAATGAGCAGTTCTTC. This codes for CASSTGTSSFNEQFF.

The rearrangement joins TRBV12-5 to TRBJ1-1, with D uncertain. V dropped 6 bases and J dropped 5 bases, with 13 bases sitting between them. The CDR3 is made up of 13 amino acids. Germline V gene data show CDR1 as LGHNT and CDR2 as FRNRAP. The CDR3 reads CASGPAPGTEAFF. DNA for the CDR3: TGTGCTAGTGGCCCCGCCCCGGGAACTGAAGCTTTCTTT.

The chain is built from TRBV6-5 and TRBJ2-7; 7 bases map to TRBD1. Germline loops: CDR1 MNHEY, CDR2 SVGAGI. This CDR3 comprises 13 residues. V was pared by 5 bases and J by 7 bases, with 8 bases of the junction left unmatched. In DNA form, the CDR3 reads TGTGCCAGCAGTAGAGACAGGGCCAGAGAGCAGTACTTC. Amino acid sequence: CASSRDRAREQYF.